This TCR beta chain was documented in a study of Ad26.COV2.S vaccination and SARS-CoV-2 variants. This table comes from immunoSEQ multiplex PCR, and its TCRdb copy is limited to in-frame clones, with some not included. Altogether under 500,000 clones are present, around 93% being singletons, with the ten largest covering about 1.7%. Study-level points and caveats: Possible underestimation of total T cell responses by the TCR breadth and depth analyses was noted.

With respect to this clone: Its cognate antigen is unknown. Other nucleotide sequences from this sample produce the same CDR3.

Germline CDR1 and CDR2: SGHRS and YFSETQ. The CDR3 sequence is 12 residues long. V was shortened by 2 bases and J by 4 bases, with 6 bases between the two germline ends. Treatment described: roughly 19 received Ad26.COV2.S at low or high dose, single or two shots; about 5 received placebo; per-sample allocation not given. The investigators took samples on day 63 after the first vaccine or placebo injection. The sample was peripheral blood, taken in a trial of Ad26.COV2.S vaccine versus placebo. This receptor was taken from a person between 18 and 60 years old who received the Ad26.COV2.S COVID-19 vaccine or a placebo. The chain couples TRBV5-1 to TRBJ1-1; no clear D gene. CDR3 nucleotide sequence: TGCGCCAGCAGCTTTGAGGGCACTGAAGCTTTCTTT. Translated: CASSFEGTEAFF. Looking up the rest from reference TRBV5-1 and TRBJ1-1 gives the full variable domain: KAGVTQTPRYLIKTRGQQVTLSCSPISGHRSVSWYQQTPGQGLQFLFEYFSETQRNKGNFPGRFSGRQFSNSRSEMNVSTLELGDSALYLCASSFEGTEAFFGQGTRLTVV.